This entry concerns a single TCR beta chain. The antigen is undetermined. CDR1 is MNHEY and CDR2 is SMNVEV in the germline V gene (reference sequence). After removal of 6 bases from V and 8 bases from J, the junction contained 7 bases not matched to a gene. The CDR3 is 13 amino acids. Sequenced by immunoSEQ multiplex PCR; TCRdb stores in-frame clones only, minus some. The sample holds around 50,000 clones, 80% to 90% seen once. This entry is derived from a study of OX40 agonist ivuxolimab in advanced cancers. Across the study: An agonistic anti-OX40 (CD134) antibody, ivuxolimab, was used to treat the patients. Three individuals attained partial responses, comprising one hepatocellular carcinoma case and two cutaneous melanoma cases. Study-wide results and caveats: In general, CD8+ T cells held more expanded clones than CD4+ did, on average. The specificity for antigen of the expanded peripheral T cells was not determined.

This clonotype was sampled from an adult with an advanced solid tumor such as melanoma, head and neck, liver or kidney cancer. The specimen comprised CD4+ or CD8+ T cells sorted from blood, sampled in a trial of the OX40 agonist ivuxolimab. The V and J genes are TRBV27 and TRBJ1-1; TRBD1 matches 9 bases. CDR3 protein: CASSFDRGEEAFF. The CDR3 coding sequence is TGTGCCAGCAGCTTTGACAGGGGGGAAGAAGCTTTCTTT.